What follows are 5 T cell receptor beta chains derived from one specimen sequenced in a study of blood T cell repertoires in COVID-19. Profiling relied on immunoSEQ multiplex PCR, and the TCRdb table lists in-frame clones only, not all of them. Among some 280,000 clones listed, 89% were seen once. The sample taken for sequencing was peripheral blood. The source of these receptors is a woman aged 40 to 55 who had recovered from COVID-19.

J is TRBJ2-7 and V is TRBV2; 11 positions agree with TRBD1. V lost 6 bases, J lost 8 bases, and 3 bases stayed unmatched. This CDR3 is built from 12 residues. The germline V gene has CDR1 SNHLY and CDR2 FYNNEI. CDR3 sequence reads: CASSGQGAQQYF. In nucleotides, the CDR3 is TGTGCCAGCAGCGGACAGGGGGCGCAGCAGTACTTC.

J is TRBJ1-1 and V is TRBV28, with D hard to call. Germline CDR1 MDHEN, CDR2 SYDVKM. V was pared by 2 bases and J by 3 bases, with 13 bases between. The CDR3 consists of 15 residues. The CDR3 loop is CASSLRRDRDTEAFF. The DNA of the CDR3 is TGTGCCAGCAGTTTACGGCGGGATCGAGACACTGAAGCTTTCTTT.

This chain connects TRBV5-1 to TRBJ2-1, with a tentative D call TRBD2 (6 bases). Looked up from germline, CDR1 is SGHRS and CDR2 is YFSETQ. V shed 0 bases and J shed 8 bases, with 15 bases lying between them. The length of the CDR3 is 15 residues. CDR3 sequence: CASSLDRLERDEQFF. The DNA for the CDR3 is TGCGCCAGCAGCTTGGACAGACTAGAAAGGGATGAGCAGTTCTTC.

The V and J genes are TRBV27 and TRBJ2-5, with D perhaps matching TRBD1 (5 bases). Per the germline V gene, CDR1 is MNHEY and CDR2 is SMNVEV (reference sequence). The germline V and J ends were trimmed by 5 bases and 2 bases, with 15 bases remaining between them. The CDR3 has 15 amino acids. The CDR3 bases are TGTGCCAGCAGTCGACAGTTTATGGGACAAGAGACCCAGTACTTC. Its protein is CASSRQFMGQETQYF.

The genes are TRBV27 and TRBJ1-4; 9 bases match TRBD1. Germline V gene data show CDR1 as MNHEY and CDR2 as SMNVEV (reference sequence). V dropped 5 bases and J dropped 5; count of bases not matched to a gene: 6. There are 15 residues in the CDR3. The CDR3 DNA reads TGTGCCAGCAGTCCGCGGACAGGGGTAAATGAAAAACTGTTTTTT. Its translation is CASSPRTGVNEKLFF.